Listed below are T cell receptor beta chains from one sample, sequenced in a study of T cells after yellow fever vaccination. TCRdb called the 5' RACE reads again in MiXCR, with one record for every CDR3 protein. The sample records 400,000 or so distinct CDR3 sequences, around a sixth being singletons. The input for sequencing was PBMCs, taken before the yellow fever booster vaccination. The source is a young man who received the YFV17D yellow fever vaccine. Each CDR3 is given with its conserved first and last residue. Each record gives: V gene, clone size, D gene, J gene, CDR3 protein, CDR3 DNA. The D gene is left open where the match is weak. The size entry is marked missing in some rows and otherwise reads once, few, many or a size class.

>TRBV27|.|.|TRBJ1-1
CASTIRWGGEAFF
TGTGCCAGCACCATCCGATGGGGGGGAGAAGCTTTCTTT
>TRBV5-1|.|.|TRBJ1-2
CASSFESGPSYGYTF
TGCGCCAGCAGCTTTGAGTCCGGGCCCTCCTATGGCTACACCTTC
>TRBV6-2/TRBV6-3|many|.|TRBJ2-1
CASTQTNNEQFF
TGTGCCAGCACCCAGACTAACAATGAGCAGTTCTTC
>TRBV7-9|.|.|TRBJ1-1
CASSLAELTEAFF
TGTGCCAGCAGCTTAGCGGAATTAACTGAAGCTTTCTTT
>TRBV2|.|.|TRBJ2-2
CASSKSTATGELFF
TGTGCCAGCAGCAAATCGACAGCCACCGGGGAGCTGTTTTTT
>TRBV29-1|.|.|TRBJ1-2
CSVEAWAENYGYTF
TGCAGCGTTGAGGCTTGGGCAGAGAACTATGGCTACACCTTC
>TRBV7-2|.|TRBD2|TRBJ2-5
CASSQAGGRETQYF
TGTGCCAGCAGCCAAGCGGGGGGGCGGGAGACCCAGTACTTC
>TRBV11-2|.|.|TRBJ2-2
CASSPREERTGELFF
TGTGCCAGCAGCCCAAGGGAGGAACGGACCGGGGAGCTGTTTTTT
>TRBV6-2/TRBV6-3|few|.|TRBJ1-5
CASSYSTEVSGLNQPQHF
TGTGCCAGCAGTTACTCGACAGAGGTTAGCGGCTTAAATCAGCCCCAGCATTTT
>TRBV4-2|.|.|TRBJ1-1
CASSQATGALGAFF
TGTGCCAGCAGCCAAGCTACAGGCGCCTTGGGGGCTTTCTTT
>TRBV20-1|.|.|TRBJ2-5
CSASPGVFQETQYF
TGCAGTGCTAGCCCGGGGGTATTCCAAGAGACCCAGTACTTC
>TRBV5-1|.|.|TRBJ1-1
CASSLDGETEAFF
TGCGCCAGCAGCTTGGATGGCGAGACTGAAGCTTTCTTT
>TRBV7-2|.|.|TRBJ2-1
CASSLGPGDEQFF
TGTGCCAGCAGCTTAGGGCCCGGCGATGAGCAGTTCTTC
>TRBV6-5|.|.|TRBJ2-3
CASSYSDSGSKQYF
TGTGCCAGCAGTTACTCGGATTCGGGGTCAAAGCAGTATTTT
>TRBV6-1|few|.|TRBJ2-3
CASNKGDTQYF
TGTGCCAGCAATAAGGGAGATACGCAGTATTTT
>TRBV6-1|.|.|TRBJ1-2
CASTQWKRGGGYTF
TGTGCCAGCACCCAATGGAAAAGGGGTGGAGGCTACACCTTC
>TRBV4-3|.|TRBD1|TRBJ1-4
CASSQVGTANEKLFF
TGCGCCAGCAGCCAAGTGGGGACAGCTAATGAAAAACTGTTTTTT
>TRBV5-1|few|.|TRBJ2-3
CASSLDFRDLTDTQYF
TGCGCCAGCAGCTTGGACTTTAGGGACCTCACAGATACGCAGTATTTT
>TRBV20-1|many|.|TRBJ1-1
CSALGNARATEAFF
TGCAGTGCCCTAGGGAACGCCAGGGCCACTGAAGCTTTCTTT
>TRBV20-1|.|.|TRBJ2-1
CSARAGDSYNEQFF
TGCAGTGCTAGGGCCGGGGACTCCTACAATGAGCAGTTCTTC
>TRBV7-9|.|.|TRBJ2-7
CASSRPPGDPYEQYF
TGTGCCAGCAGCCGCCCCCCCGGTGACCCCTACGAGCAGTACTTC
>TRBV7-2|.|TRBD1|TRBJ2-1
CASSRTGDRNEQFF
TGTGCCAGCAGCCGGACAGGGGACCGCAATGAGCAGTTCTTC
>TRBV6-2/TRBV6-3|many|TRBD1|TRBJ1-2
CASTEPRGNYGYTF
TGTGCCAGCACCGAACCCAGGGGGAACTATGGCTACACCTTC
>TRBV6-6|.|TRBD1|TRBJ2-3
CASSHRGEHTDTQYF
TGTGCCAGCAGTCACAGGGGGGAACACACAGATACGCAGTATTTT
>TRBV18|few|TRBD1|TRBJ1-1
CASSPGQGSTEAFF
TGTGCCAGCTCACCCGGACAGGGGAGTACTGAAGCTTTCTTT